This T cell receptor (beta chain) was sequenced for a study of T cell repertoires in cytomegalovirus infection. Study as a whole: Signatures in public TCR beta sequences pointed to both CMV infection and matching HLA type.

TCRdb recomputed calls from the reads with MiXCR, one row per CDR3 protein. The data show about 490,000 distinct CDR3 sequences, about 15% seen once. Whole-study results and caveats: Ex vivo responses were dominated by HLA-C-restricted CMV-specific TCR beta clonotypes.

This clonotype occurred many times. What it recognizes is unknown. The sequence came from a human donor in good health (CMV status not recorded). Some clones in this sample may be carry-over from other donors' samples. The sample taken for sequencing was CD8+ T cells from PBMCs.

CDR3 in amino acids: CASSLAEGNQPQHF. In DNA, the CDR3 is TGTGCCAGCAGCTTAGCGGAAGGGAATCAGCCCCAGCATTTT. The chain combines TRBV7-9 with TRBJ1-5; D not resolved. The V end lost 0 bases, the J end lost 4 bases, and 7 bases lay between the germline ends. This CDR3 is 14 amino acids long. The V gene's germline CDR1 is SEHNR and CDR2 FQNEAQ (reference sequence).